The T cell receptor (beta chain) under discussion was sequenced for a study of blood T cell repertoires in COVID-19. In the study overall: Samples representing acute and convalescent COVID-19 were sourced from the United States, Italy and Spain.

Per the germline V gene, CDR1 is SGHNT and CDR2 is YENEEA. V lost 5 bases and J lost 0, with 10 bases in between. The CDR3 consists of 14 residues. Only in-frame clones appear in the TCRdb table, and some are missing; sequencing was by immunoSEQ multiplex PCR. The sample contains about 220,000 clones, around 85% of which appear only once. Patients from Seattle were sampled longitudinally, starting during active infection. The sample consisted of peripheral blood. The genes are TRBV11-3 and TRBJ1-1, with a tentative D call TRBD1 (6 bases). The TCR originated in a woman aged 70 to 79 with COVID-19, enrolled during active disease. Written as DNA, the CDR3 is TGTGCCAGCAGCCCAGGGGTTATGAACACTGAAGCTTTCTTT. Amino acid sequence: CASSPGVMNTEAFF.